The 6 T cell receptor beta chains below were found in one sample sequenced in a study of T cell repertoires in cytomegalovirus infection. A single record per CDR3 protein comes from TCRdb applying MiXCR to the reads. This sample has 680,000 or so distinct CDR3 sequences, with 35% found just once. Sample: PBMCs. Source of these receptors: a human donor in good health (CMV status not recorded). Some clones in this sample may be carry-over from other donors' samples.

This clonotype was detected only a few times. The chain is built from TRBV7-8 and TRBJ2-7; 7 nucleotides line up with TRBD1. V dropped 4 bases and J dropped 3; count of bases not matched to a gene: 6. Germline V lookup: CDR1 SGHVS, CDR2 FQNEAQ. The length of the CDR3 is 14 residues. CDR3 loop: CASSYNRGGYEQYF. The CDR3 nucleotides read TGTGCCAGCAGCTACAACAGGGGCGGCTACGAGCAGTACTTC.

V is TRBV28 and J is TRBJ2-7; D may match TRBD1 or TRBD2 (5 bases each). CDR1 and CDR2 from the germline V gene are MDHEN and SYDVKM. This CDR3 has 13 residues. The V end lost 6 bases, the J end lost 4 bases, and 13 bases lay between the germline ends. DNA of the CDR3: TGTGCCAGCAGACCCGGGACCAAATACGAGCAGTACTTC. It yields the protein CASRPGTKYEQYF.

The V gene is TRBV28, the J gene TRBJ2-2, with TRBD1 identical over 7 bases. The CDR3 has 16 amino acids. V gave up 1 base and J gave up 2 bases; unmatched junction bases: 4. In germline, CDR1 is MDHEN, CDR2 SYDVKM. The chain's CDR3 is CASSLYRGINTGELFF. The DNA of the CDR3 is TGTGCCAGCAGTTTATACAGGGGCATCAACACCGGGGAGCTGTTTTTT.

The chain recombines TRBV7-9 with TRBJ1-2; TRBD1 matches 9 bases. CDR1 and CDR2 (germline): SEHNR, FQNEAQ (reference sequence). The CDR3 is made up of 15 amino acids. The V gene end was trimmed by 2 bases and the J gene end by 6 bases; junction bases not matched to a gene: 7. CDR3 bases: TGTGCCAGCAGCTTATCGGGACAGGGAACCGATGGCTACACCTTC. Encoded protein: CASSLSGQGTDGYTF. The whole variable domain, remainder taken from reference TRBV7-9 and TRBJ1-2, is DTGVSQNPRHKITKRGQNVTFRCDPISEHNRLYWYRQTLGQGPEFLTYFQNEAQLEKSRLLSDRFSAERPKGSFSTLEIQRTEQGDSAMYLCASSLSGQGTDGYTFGSGTRLTVV.

The chain combines TRBV3-1 with TRBJ2-1, with D tentatively TRBD1 (7 bases). The CDR3 consists of 20 residues. V dropped 0 bases and J dropped 4 bases, with 25 bases sitting between them. The V gene's germline CDR1 is LGHDT and CDR2 YNNKEL (reference sequence). The CDR3 nucleotides are TGTGCCAGCAGCCAAGAGCTGACAGGGTGGGGGGTTGGAACATACAATGAGCAGTTCTTC. This codes for CASSQELTGWGVGTYNEQFF.

The V and J genes are TRBV24-1 and TRBJ2-3, with 8 bases lining up with TRBD1. V lost 4 bases to trimming and J lost 3 bases; unmatched junction nucleotides: 5. Germline CDR1 reads KGHDR; CDR2 reads SFDVKD. CDR3 size: 15 residues. CDR3 bases: TGTGCCACCAGTGACCCGACAGGGGTGACAGATACGCAGTATTTT. This encodes CATSDPTGVTDTQYF.